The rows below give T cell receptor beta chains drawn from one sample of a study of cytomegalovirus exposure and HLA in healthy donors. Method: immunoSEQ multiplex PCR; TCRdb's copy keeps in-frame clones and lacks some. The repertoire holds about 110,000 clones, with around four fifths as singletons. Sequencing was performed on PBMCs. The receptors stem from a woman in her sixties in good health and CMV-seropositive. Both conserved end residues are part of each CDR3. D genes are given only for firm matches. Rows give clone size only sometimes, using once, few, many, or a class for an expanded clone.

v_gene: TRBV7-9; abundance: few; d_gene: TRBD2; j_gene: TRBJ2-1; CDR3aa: CASSLAASGRAGEQFF; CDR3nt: TGTGCCAGCAGCTTAGCGGCTAGCGGGAGGGCGGGGGAGCAGTTCTTC
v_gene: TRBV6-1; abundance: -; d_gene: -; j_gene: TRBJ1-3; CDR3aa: CASSEAGVEGNTIYF; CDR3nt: TGTGCCAGCAGTGAAGCCGGGGTGGAAGGAAACACCATATATTTT
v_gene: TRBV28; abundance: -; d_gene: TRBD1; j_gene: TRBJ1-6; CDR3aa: CASSPPGTGGSPLHF; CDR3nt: TGTGCCAGCAGTCCCCCCGGGACAGGGGGGAGCCCCCTCCACTTT
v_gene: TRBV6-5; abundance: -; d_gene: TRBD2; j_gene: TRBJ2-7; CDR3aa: CASSYTSGRYEQYF; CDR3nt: TGTGCCAGCAGTTACACTAGCGGAAGGTACGAGCAGTACTTC
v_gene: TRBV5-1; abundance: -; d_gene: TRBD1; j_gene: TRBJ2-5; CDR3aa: CASSLLTGGQGIGETQYF; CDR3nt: TGCGCCAGCAGCTTATTGACAGGGGGCCAGGGGATTGGGGAGACCCAGTACTTC
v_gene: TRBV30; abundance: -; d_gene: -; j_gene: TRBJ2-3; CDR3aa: CAWSERSRETADTQYF; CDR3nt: TGTGCCTGGAGTGAGAGATCTAGGGAGACGGCAGATACGCAGTATTTT
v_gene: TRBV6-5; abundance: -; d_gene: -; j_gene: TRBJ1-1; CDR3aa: CASSYSRGAGSTEAFF; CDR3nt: TGTGCCAGCAGTTACAGCCGGGGGGCTGGGAGCACTGAAGCTTTCTTT
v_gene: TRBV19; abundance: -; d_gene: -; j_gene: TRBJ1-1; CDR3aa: CASSIGTPGTKKAFF; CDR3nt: TGTGCCAGTAGTATAGGTACCCCAGGGACAAAGAAAGCTTTCTTT
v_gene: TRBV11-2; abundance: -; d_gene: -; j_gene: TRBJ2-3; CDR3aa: CASSLGGHTDTQYF; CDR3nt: TGTGCCAGCAGCTTAGGGGGGCACACAGATACGCAGTATTTT
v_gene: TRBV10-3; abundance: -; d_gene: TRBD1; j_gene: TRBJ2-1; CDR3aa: CAIRPGTASYNEQFF; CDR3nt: TGTGCCATCAGGCCCGGGACAGCCTCCTACAATGAGCAGTTCTTC
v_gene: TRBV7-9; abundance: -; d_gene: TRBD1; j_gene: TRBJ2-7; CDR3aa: CASSVTGGYEQYF; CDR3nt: TGTGCCAGCAGCGTTACAGGGGGCTACGAGCAGTACTTC
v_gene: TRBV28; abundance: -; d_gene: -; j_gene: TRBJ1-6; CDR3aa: CASSLDLGVTTNSPLHF; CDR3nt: TGTGCCAGCAGTTTAGACCTCGGGGTAACTACTAATTCACCCCTCCACTTT
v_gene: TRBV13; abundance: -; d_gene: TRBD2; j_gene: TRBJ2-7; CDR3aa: CASSPTLAGGCYEQYF; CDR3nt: TGTGCCAGCAGCCCGACTTTAGCGGGAGGTTGTTACGAGCAGTACTTC
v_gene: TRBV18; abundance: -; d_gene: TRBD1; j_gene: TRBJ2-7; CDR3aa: CASSPGTGDYEQYF; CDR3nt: TGTGCCAGCTCACCCGGGACAGGGGACTACGAGCAGTACTTC
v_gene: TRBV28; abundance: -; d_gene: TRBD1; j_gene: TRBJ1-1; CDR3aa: CASRPGGEDTEAFF; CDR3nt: TGTGCCAGCAGGCCAGGGGGTGAGGACACTGAAGCTTTCTTT
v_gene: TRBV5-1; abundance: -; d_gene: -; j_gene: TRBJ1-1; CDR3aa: CASSLGGSVNTEAFF; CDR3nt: TGCGCCAGCAGCTTGGGGGGCTCTGTAAACACTGAAGCTTTCTTT
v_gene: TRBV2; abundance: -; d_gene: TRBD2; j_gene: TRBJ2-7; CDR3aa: CASTSGSWEQYF; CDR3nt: TGTGCCAGCACGAGCGGGAGTTGGGAGCAGTACTTC
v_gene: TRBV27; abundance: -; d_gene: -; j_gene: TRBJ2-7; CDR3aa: CASSPLDADYEQYF; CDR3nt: TGTGCCAGCAGTCCCCTCGATGCAGACTACGAGCAGTACTTC
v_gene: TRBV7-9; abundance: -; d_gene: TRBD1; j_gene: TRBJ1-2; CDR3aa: CASSLVRDRGIADYGYTF; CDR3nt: TGTGCCAGCAGCTTAGTACGGGACAGGGGAATAGCGGACTATGGCTACACCTTC
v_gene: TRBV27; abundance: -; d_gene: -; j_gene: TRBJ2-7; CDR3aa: CASSFRERYEQYF; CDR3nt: TGTGCCAGCAGTTTCCGGGAACGCTACGAGCAGTACTTC
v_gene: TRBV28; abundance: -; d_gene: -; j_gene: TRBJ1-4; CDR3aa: CASRQRLAVWEKLFF; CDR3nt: TGTGCCAGCAGGCAACGACTCGCGGTTTGGGAAAAACTGTTTTTT
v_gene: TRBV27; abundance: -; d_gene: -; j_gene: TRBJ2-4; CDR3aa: CASSLGQTKNIQYF; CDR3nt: TGTGCCAGCTCTTTGGGGCAGACCAAAAACATTCAGTACTTC
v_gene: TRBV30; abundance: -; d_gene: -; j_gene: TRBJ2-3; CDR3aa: CAWRDIAAADTQYF; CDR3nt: TGTGCCTGGAGGGATATAGCGGCCGCGGATACGCAGTATTTT
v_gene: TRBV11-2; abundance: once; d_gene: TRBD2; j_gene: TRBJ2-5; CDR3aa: CASSLRTLGLGQETQYF; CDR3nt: TGTGCCAGCAGCCTTAGGACCCTGGGACTAGGCCAAGAGACCCAGTACTTC
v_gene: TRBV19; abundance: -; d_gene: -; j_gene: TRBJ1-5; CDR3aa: CASSIPTGYSNQPQHF; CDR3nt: TGTGCCAGTAGTATACCGACGGGATATAGCAATCAGCCCCAGCATTTT
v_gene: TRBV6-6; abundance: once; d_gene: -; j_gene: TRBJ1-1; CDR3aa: CASSTINLEAFF; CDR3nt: TGTGCCAGCAGTACTATCAATCTGGAAGCTTTCTTT
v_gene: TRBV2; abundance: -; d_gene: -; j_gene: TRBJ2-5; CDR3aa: CASSELAETQYF; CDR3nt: TGTGCCAGCAGTGAACTAGCGGAGACCCAGTACTTC
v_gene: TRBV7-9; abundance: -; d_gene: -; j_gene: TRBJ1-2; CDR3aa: CASSPSLLYGYTF; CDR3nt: TGTGCCAGCAGCCCGTCCCTCCTCTATGGCTACACCTTC
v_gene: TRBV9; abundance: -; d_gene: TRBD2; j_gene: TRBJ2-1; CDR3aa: CASSGDGGLAGESYNEQFF; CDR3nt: TGTGCCAGCAGCGGAGACGGGGGACTAGCGGGAGAGTCCTACAATGAGCAGTTCTTC
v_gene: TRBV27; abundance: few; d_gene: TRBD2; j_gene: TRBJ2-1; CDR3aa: CASRLAGGLYEQFF; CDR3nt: TGTGCCAGCAGGCTAGCGGGAGGGCTCTATGAGCAGTTCTTC
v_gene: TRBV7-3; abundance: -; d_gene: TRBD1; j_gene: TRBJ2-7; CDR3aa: CASSLTTGASYEQYF; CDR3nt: TGTGCCAGCAGCCTCACGACAGGGGCGTCCTACGAGCAGTACTTC
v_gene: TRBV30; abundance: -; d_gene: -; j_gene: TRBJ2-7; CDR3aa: CAWSVSGYEQYF; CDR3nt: TGTGCCTGGAGTGTTTCGGGCTACGAGCAGTACTTC
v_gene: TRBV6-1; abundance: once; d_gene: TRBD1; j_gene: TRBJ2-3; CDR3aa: CASSVRDRRLGDTQYF; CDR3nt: TGTGCCAGCAGTGTCCGGGACAGACGTTTGGGAGATACGCAGTATTTT
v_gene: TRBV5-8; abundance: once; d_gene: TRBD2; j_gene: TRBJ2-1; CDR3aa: CASSFSGRSYNEQFF; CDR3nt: TGTGCCAGCAGCTTTAGCGGGAGATCTTACAATGAGCAGTTCTTC
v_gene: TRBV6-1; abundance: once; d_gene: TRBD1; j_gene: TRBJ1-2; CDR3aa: CASSVSGGNGYTF; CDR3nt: TGTGCCAGCAGTGTGTCAGGGGGAAATGGCTACACCTTC
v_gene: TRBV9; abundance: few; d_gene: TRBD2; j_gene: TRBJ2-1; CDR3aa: CASSVRTSGAGEQFF; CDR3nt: TGTGCCAGCAGCGTCAGGACTAGTGGGGCAGGTGAGCAGTTCTTC
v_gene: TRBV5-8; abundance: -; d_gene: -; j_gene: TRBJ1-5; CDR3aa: CASSFISGVQPQHF; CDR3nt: TGTGCCAGCAGCTTTATTTCGGGGGTTCAGCCCCAGCATTTT
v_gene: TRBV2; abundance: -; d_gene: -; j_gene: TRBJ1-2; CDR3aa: CASSFQGDYGYTF; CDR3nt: TGTGCCAGCAGTTTTCAGGGCGACTATGGCTACACCTTC
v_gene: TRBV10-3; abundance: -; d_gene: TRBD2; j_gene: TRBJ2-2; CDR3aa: CATRTSGNTGELFF; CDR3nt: TGTGCCACTCGGACTAGCGGAAACACCGGGGAGCTGTTTTTT